This T cell receptor beta chain was sequenced for a study of cytomegalovirus exposure and HLA in healthy donors. With V trimmed by 4 bases and J by 4 bases, 0 bases remained unmatched. Germline CDR1 reads MRHNA; CDR2 reads SNTAGT. This CDR3 spans 14 amino acids. Points from the study as a whole: The TCR clusters that emerged in the first cohort tended, a later analysis found, to co-occur in the roughly 120 validation repertoires. Diagnosis of cytomegalovirus status made by the classifier reportedly showed high specificity and sensitivity. A list of 150 to 200 TCR beta chains associated with cytomegalovirus was given.

Clones were read by immunoSEQ multiplex PCR, and TCRdb kept only the in-frame ones, dropping some. Here the sample spans roughly 67,000 clones, about 90% being singletons. A remark on this clone: Its antigen remains unidentified.

The specimen sequenced was PBMCs. This chain uses TRBV6-4 with TRBJ2-2, with TRBD2 identical over 10 bases. This receptor was taken from a man aged 18 to 29 in good health and CMV-seronegative. The CDR3 loop reads CASSASGSTGELFF. In DNA, the CDR3 is TGTGCCAGCAGTGCTAGCGGGAGCACCGGGGAGCTGTTTTTT.